These 12 T cell receptor beta chains came from one sample sequenced in a study of tumor and adjacent non-tumor tissue in lung cancer. No cell sorting was done before RNA was extracted from the tissue. TCRbeta libraries were built with three rounds of nested PCR, modified from ARM-PCR. Via MiXCR, TCRdb re-called the multiplex PCR reads, giving one row per CDR3 protein. The data contain tens of thousands of distinct CDR3 sequences, approximately 70% of them singletons. The material sequenced was lung tumor tissue. Receptors were obtained from a man aged 55 to 70 with non-small cell lung cancer.

With respect to this clonotype: The junction and the germline gene differ at one end; a read error may be behind it. V usage is TRBV11-3 and J usage is TRBJ2-7; TRBD2 is a possible D gene (5 bases). This CDR3 contains 14 residues. Germline lookup yields CDR1 SGHNT and CDR2 YENEEA. This CDR3 is CAISLGRGSYKQYF. Written as DNA, the CDR3 is TGTGCCATCAGCCTCGGCCGGGGATCCTACAAGCAGTACTTC.

This clonotype has a single count. This may arise from a read error, as a much more abundant clone is one base away. The chain couples TRBV5-6 to TRBJ1-5; 8 bases map to TRBD1. The CDR3 extends over 15 amino acids. Germline lookup yields CDR1 SGHDT and CDR2 YYEEEE. CDR3 DNA sequence: TGTGTCAGCAGCTTGGGGGACAGGCTGGGGCAGCCCCAGCATTTT. Its protein product is CVSSLGDRLGQPQHF. Filled out from reference TRBV5-6 and TRBJ1-5, the complete variable domain reads DAGVTQSPTHLIKTRGQQVTLRCSPKSGHDTVSWYQQALGQGPQFIFQYYEEEERQRGNFPDRFSGHQFPNYSSELNVNALLLGDSALYLCVSSLGDRLGQPQHFGDGTRLSIL.

This clonotype was observed once. Compared with germline, one end of the junction differs, possibly owing to a read error. This chain links TRBV11-2 with TRBJ2-5; D not certain. CDR3 size: 15 residues. Germline V CDR1 and CDR2: SGHAT, FQNNGV. The DNA of the CDR3 is TGTGCCAGCACCTTAGTCCCCCCAGGAAGAGAGACCCAGTCTTTC. Translation gives CASTLVPPGRETQSF.

The CDR3 reads CASTVLLAYSNQPQHF. The CDR3 DNA is TGTGCCAGCACGGTGCTGTTGGCGTATAGCAATCAGCCCCAGCATTTT. This chain connects TRBV6-6 to TRBJ1-5; the D is unclear. The V and J ends lost 7 bases and 0 bases respectively, with 16 bases between them. CDR3 size: 16 residues. Germline V gives CDR1 MNHNY, CDR2 SVGAGI (reference sequence).

This clonotype ranks as medium-sized. The CDR3 sequence is CASSLDRMNTEAFF. Here the CDR3 DNA reads TGTGCCAGCAGCTTGGACAGGATGAACACTGAAGCTTTCTTT. This rearrangement joins TRBV11-2 to TRBJ1-1; 7 bases agree with TRBD1. V lost 3 bases to trimming and J lost 0 bases; unmatched junction nucleotides: 1. The CDR3 is 14 residues long. Looked up from germline, CDR1 is SGHAT and CDR2 is FQNNGV. Filled out from reference TRBV11-2 and TRBJ1-1, the complete variable domain reads EAGVAQSPRYKIIEKRQSVAFWCNPISGHATLYWYQQILGQGPKLLIQFQNNGVVDDSQLPKDRFSAERLKGVDSTLKIQPAKLEDSAVYLCASSLDRMNTEAFFGQGTRLTVV.

Concerning this clonotype: An end of the junction does not agree with germline; a read error may underlie this. The chain recombines TRBV2 with TRBJ2-3, with D possibly being TRBD1 (6 bases). Germline V CDR1 and CDR2: SNHLY, FYNNEI. This CDR3 comprises 14 residues. This CDR3 is CATRDTASTDTLYF. The CDR3 coding sequence is TGTGCCACACGGGACACCGCTAGCACAGATACGCTGTATTTT.

This clonotype appeared many times. The chain couples TRBV12-3 or TRBV12-4 to TRBJ2-5; 7 bases align to TRBD2. This CDR3 has 14 residues. V shed 8 bases and J 3 bases; nucleotides not matched to a gene: 9. The chain's CDR3 is CASSHPSGKETQYF. CDR3 nucleotide sequence: TGTGCCAGCTCGCACCCTAGCGGAAAAGAGACCCAGTACTTC.

The J gene is TRBJ2-7, the V gene TRBV20-1, with 9 bases that match TRBD1. Germline V gives CDR1 DFQATT, CDR2 SNEGSKA (reference sequence). V was pared by 3 bases and J by 6 bases, with 6 bases of the junction left unmatched. The CDR3 runs to 13 residues. The CDR3 nucleotides are TGCAGTGCTAGGGACAGGGGAGTTCCCGAGCAGTACTTC. It specifies CSARDRGVPEQYF.

V is TRBV4-3 and J is TRBJ1-3; no definite D call. The CDR3 extends over 17 amino acids. The V gene lost 2 bases and the J gene lost 4 bases, with 18 bases spanning the gap. Germline V gene data show CDR1 as LGHNA and CDR2 as YSLEER. The CDR3 DNA reads as TGCGCCAGCAGCCAATTCCTTCGACGGTCCCCCGGAAACACCATATATTTT. Its protein is CASSQFLRRSPGNTIYF.

About this clonotype: The junction does not match germline at one end; this may be a read error. The chain carries TRBV6-5 and TRBJ1-5; D is unclear. CDR3 size: 14 residues. From germline, CDR1 is MNHEY and CDR2 SVGAGI. CDR3 sequence: CASNYSFHNQPQHF. As DNA, the CDR3 is TGTGCCAGCAATTACTCATTCCACAATCAGCCCCAGCATTTT.

On this clonotype itself: A read error may account for a junction end that differs from germline. V usage is TRBV6-5 and J usage is TRBJ1-5; D call uncertain. CDR3 length equals 13 residues. The germline CDR1 and CDR2 sequences are MNHEY and SVGAGI. The CDR3: CANSAGENQPQHF. The CDR3 nucleotides read TGTGCCAACAGTGCCGGGGAAAATCAGCCCCAGCATTTT.

Remarks on this clonotype: At one end, the junction sequence differs from germline, possibly due to a read error. This chain joins TRBV28 and TRBJ1-5; 7 bases agree with TRBD1. The CDR3 consists of 14 residues. Germline V gives CDR1 MDHEN, CDR2 SYDVKM. The CDR3 DNA follows: TGTGCCACCAGTTTAGACAGGGCCTGGAAGCCCCAGCATTTT. Amino acid sequence: CATSLDRAWKPQHF.